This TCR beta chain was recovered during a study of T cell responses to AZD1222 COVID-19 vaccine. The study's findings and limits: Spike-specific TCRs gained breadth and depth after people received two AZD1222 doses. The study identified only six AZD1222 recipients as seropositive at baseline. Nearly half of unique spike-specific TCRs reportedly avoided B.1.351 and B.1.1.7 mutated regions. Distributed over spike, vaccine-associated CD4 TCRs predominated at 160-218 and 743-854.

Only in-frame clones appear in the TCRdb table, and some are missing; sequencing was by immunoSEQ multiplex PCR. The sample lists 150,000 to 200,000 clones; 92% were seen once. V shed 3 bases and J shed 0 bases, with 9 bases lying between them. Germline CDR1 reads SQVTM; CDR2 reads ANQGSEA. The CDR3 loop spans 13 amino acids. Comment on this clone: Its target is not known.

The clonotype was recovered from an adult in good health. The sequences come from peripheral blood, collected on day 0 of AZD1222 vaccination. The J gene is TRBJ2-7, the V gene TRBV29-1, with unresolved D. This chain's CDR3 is CSVDVAGSYEQYF. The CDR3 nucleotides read TGCAGCGTTGATGTGGCAGGCTCCTACGAGCAGTACTTC.